This T cell receptor beta chain was observed in a study of T cells in Graves' hyperthyroidism and ophthalmopathy. Amplified regions were TCR beta CDR3 sequences from RNA transcripts. TCR CDR3 underwent first-round RT-PCR with the HTBI primer set. MiXCR, applied by TCRdb to the multiplex PCR reads, yields one record per CDR3 protein. Here the sample spans some 620,000 distinct CDR3 sequences, roughly 16% being singletons. The TCR comes from a woman in her 30s with Graves' hyperthyroidism. Sequenced input: blood.

The CDR3 sequence: CASKRLVGAEAFF. The DNA for the CDR3 is TGTGCCAGCAAAAGACTTGTCGGCGCTGAAGCTTTCTTT. The V gene is TRBV2, the J gene TRBJ1-1; D ambiguous. The germline V and J ends were trimmed by 7 bases and 6 bases, with 15 bases remaining between them. The CDR3 loop spans 13 amino acids. Germline lookup yields CDR1 SNHLY and CDR2 FYNNEI.